The next 2 T cell receptor beta chains were all read from a single sample in a study of blood T cell repertoires in COVID-19. The table came from immunoSEQ multiplex PCR; TCRdb's copy has only in-frame clones and leaves some out. The repertoire has about 280,000 clones, approximately 88% of them found once; the top ten carry over 8%. The sequencing sample was made of peripheral blood. All receptors derive from a man aged 18 to 30 with active or convalescent COVID-19.

The chain recombines TRBV5-4 with TRBJ2-7; D perhaps matches TRBD2 (6 bases). This CDR3 region has 14 residues. Germline assignment: CDR1 SGHNT and CDR2 YYREEE (reference sequence). The V and J ends lost 4 bases and 4 bases respectively, with 15 bases between them. The CDR3 DNA sequence: TGTGCCAGCAGCCCCGTGGCTAGCGTTTACGAGCAGTACTTC. This translates into CASSPVASVYEQYF.

This clone turned up a few times. The chain couples TRBV4-1 to TRBJ1-2, with D tentatively TRBD1 (6 bases). CDR1 is MGHRA, CDR2 YSYEKL, per germline. V gave up 2 bases and J gave up 2 bases, with 15 bases separating them. The CDR3 sequence is 16 residues long. In DNA, the CDR3 is TGCGCCAGCAGCCAATCTTCGGACAGAATAAACTATGGCTACACCTTC. Translated: CASSQSSDRINYGYTF.